These 17 T cell receptor beta chains were all obtained from the same sample, sequenced in a study of tumor-infiltrating lymphocytes in primary liver carcinoma. Starting from 500 ng of total RNA, TCR beta cDNA was produced with a primer in the constant region. Slightly modified ARM-PCR with three nested multiplex PCR rounds yielded TCR beta libraries. Each of the first two PCR rounds ran around 10 cycles with TRBV1-TRBV30 forward and C-beta reverse primers. TCRdb fed the multiplex PCR reads into MiXCR, producing one record per CDR3 protein. This table has about 180,000 distinct CDR3 sequences, roughly 60% appearing once. Out of unsorted whole blood came the blood RNA, and germline DNA was extracted as well. Sequenced material: peripheral blood. Receptors were obtained from a middle-aged man with primary liver carcinoma and hepatitis B virus infection.

The V call is TRBV6-1, the J call TRBJ2-3; D may match TRBD1 or TRBD2 (5 bases each). Germline V lookup: CDR1 MNHNS, CDR2 SASEGT. Trimming shortened V by 6 bases and J by 2 bases, and 15 bases separated the two germline ends. CDR3 length: 15 residues. In DNA form, the CDR3 reads TGTGCCAGCAGGGGGGAGCCTCGGATCACAGATACGCAGTATTTT. Protein: CASRGEPRITDTQYF.

The chain couples TRBV29-1 to TRBJ2-5; 7 bases are a match to TRBD1. There are 13 residues in the CDR3. V dropped 5 bases and J dropped 4; count of bases not matched to a gene: 7. Per the germline V gene, CDR1 is SQVTM and CDR2 is ANQGSEA. The CDR3: CSVPGQTRETQYF. The CDR3 region has the DNA TGCAGCGTTCCGGGACAGACACGAGAGACCCAGTACTTC.

A single count supports this clonotype. V gene TRBV6-2 or TRBV6-3 combines with J gene TRBJ2-3; 10 bases agree with TRBD2. Germline assignment: CDR1 MNHEY and CDR2 SVGEGT. CDR3 length: 19 residues. V dropped 4 bases and J dropped 5; count of bases not matched to a gene: 18. CDR3 protein: CASSFPLAGDGSVGDTQYF. DNA of the CDR3: TGTGCCAGCAGTTTTCCCCTAGCGGGAGACGGTTCTGTAGGAGATACGCAGTATTTT.

Worth noting for this clonotype: The CDR3 does not close with the conserved phenylalanine or tryptophan, likely indicating a read error. The chain joins TRBV14 to TRBJ2-1; D ambiguous. V was clipped by 4 bases and J by 4 bases, with 11 bases between them. From germline, CDR1 is SGHDN and CDR2 FVKESK. CDR3 length equals 14 residues. In nucleotides, the CDR3 is TGTGCCAGCAGCCGACTGGGATCTTACAATGAGCAGTTCTAC. Its protein is CASSRLGSYNEQFY.

This clonotype was recorded a few times. This is likely a read error, given that the CDR3 carries no conserved phenylalanine or tryptophan at its end. No DNA is shown, since the ends of the CDR3 on it are uncertain; the CDR3 is the one TCRdb lists. The V and J genes are TRBV12-5 and TRBJ2-7. The CDR3 has 10 residues if both end residues are counted. Germline CDR1 LGHNT, CDR2 FRNRAP. The CDR3 loop reads CASGLLRYIS.

Details on this clonotype: This may be a read error, as it is one base from a much larger clone. The chain carries TRBV29-1 and TRBJ2-7, with D perhaps TRBD1 (5 bases). V was trimmed by 5 bases and J by 1 base, leaving 9 bases between them. The CDR3 has 12 amino acids. Per the germline V gene, CDR1 is SQVTM and CDR2 is ANQGSEA. The CDR3 nucleotides read TGCAGCGTTTGGACACCATCCTACGAGCAGTACTTC. Its translation: CSVWTPSYEQYF.

Many counts were recorded for this clonotype. The chain is built from TRBV6-2 or TRBV6-3 and TRBJ2-1; the D gene is possibly TRBD2 (6 bases). The germline V gene has CDR1 MNHEY and CDR2 SVGEGT. Trimming took 5 bases from V and 8 from J, leaving 22 bases between them. The CDR3 is made up of 16 amino acids. The CDR3 DNA reads as TGTGCCAGCAGTCCCCTCGGGGGTTCTAGCTTGGATGAGCAGTTCTTC. It yields the protein CASSPLGGSSLDEQFF.

On this clonotype: Given a much more abundant clone one base away, this may be a read error. The chain employs TRBV12-3 or TRBV12-4 and TRBJ2-5; 7 bases line up with TRBD2. The CDR3 contains 15 residues. Germline trimming cut 3 bases from V and 1 base from J; bases unmatched to any gene: 5. The CDR3 loop is CASSFQAGCQETQYF. CDR3 in DNA: TGTGCCAGCAGTTTCCAAGCGGGATGCCAAGAGACCCAGTACTTC.

The genes are TRBV6-6 and TRBJ2-7; 7 positions match TRBD1. V trimming: 6 bases; J trimming: 0 bases; junction bases outside the gene matches: 11. Germline V gene sequence: CDR1 MNHNY, CDR2 SVGAGI (reference sequence). This CDR3 has 16 amino acids. Written as DNA, the CDR3 is TGTGCCAGCAGAACCCCCGGCCGGGACAGCTCCTACGAGCAGTACTTC. Its protein is CASRTPGRDSSYEQYF.

The genes are TRBV7-9 and TRBJ1-2, with a weak D call TRBD1 (5 bases). CDR3 size: 13 residues. V lost 3 bases and J lost 6, with 11 bases in between. The germline V gene has CDR1 SEHNR and CDR2 FQNEAQ (reference sequence). CDR3 amino acids: CASSFAGSDGYTF. In DNA, the CDR3 is TGTGCCAGCAGCTTTGCAGGGAGTGATGGCTACACCTTC.

There are a few counts of this clonotype. The chain combines TRBV4-1 with TRBJ2-4; 13 bases align to TRBD2. CDR3 size: 19 residues. Trimming took 5 bases from V and 0 from J; bases not matched to a gene: 10. The V gene's germline CDR1 is MGHRA and CDR2 YSYEKL. CDR3: CASSEKVLAGGLAKNIQYF. CDR3 nucleotide sequence: TGCGCCAGCAGCGAGAAAGTACTAGCGGGAGGGCTAGCCAAAAACATTCAGTACTTC.

This clonotype was counted a few times. The J gene is TRBJ1-2, the V gene TRBV6-1, with a possible D match to TRBD1 (6 bases). From germline, CDR1 is MNHNS and CDR2 SASEGT. Trimming cost V 3 bases and J 8 bases, with 16 bases left between them. This CDR3 is built from 14 residues. CDR3 residues: CASSDGGGLGGYTF. The CDR3 nucleotides read TGTGCCAGCAGTGACGGCGGGGGGCTAGGAGGCTACACCTTC.

V and J are TRBV28 and TRBJ1-6; no firm D call. Germline-derived CDR1 and CDR2 are MDHEN and SYDVKM. This CDR3 is built from 14 residues. Between the trimmed V and J ends, which lost 3 bases and 13 bases, there was a span of 16 bases. In DNA form, the CDR3 reads TGTGCCAGCAGTTTGGAGGCCAGGATTAGGCCCCTCCACTTT. Translation gives CASSLEARIRPLHF.

On this clonotype: The junction shows a germline mismatch at one end, possibly a read error. This chain joins TRBV7-9 and TRBJ2-2; 7 bases map to TRBD1. The CDR3 sequence is 13 residues long. From germline, CDR1 is SEHNR and CDR2 FQNEAQ (reference sequence). The CDR3 protein is CASSLALQGELFF. The CDR3 nucleotides read TGTGCCAGCAGCTTAGCGCTTCAGGGGGAGCTTTTTTTT.

This clonotype came up once. This chain joins TRBV29-1 and TRBJ1-4; 10 bases align to TRBD1. The V and J ends lost 3 bases and 8 bases, in that order; junction bases with no gene match: 6. The CDR3 loop spans 14 amino acids. CDR1 and CDR2 (germline): SQVTM, ANQGSEA. The DNA of the CDR3 is TGCAGCGTTGAGGGGACAGGGGATAACGAAAAACTGTTTTTT. Translating it yields CSVEGTGDNEKLFF.

This clonotype appeared a few times. This chain connects TRBV6-5 to TRBJ2-3; 13 bases agree with TRBD2. V shed 5 bases, J shed 13 bases, and the junction held 6 bases outside the gene matches. The CDR3 has 13 residues. Germline V gene data show CDR1 as MNHEY and CDR2 as SVGAGI. CDR3 amino acids: CASSGTSGKYKYF. CDR3 coding DNA: TGTGCCAGCAGTGGGACTAGCGGGAAATATAAGTATTTT.

The CDR3 DNA follows: TGTGCCAGCAGCTTAGTTACAGGGGCCTACGAGCAGTACTTC. Encoded protein: CASSLVTGAYEQYF. The gene calls are TRBV11-2 and TRBJ2-7, with 7 bases identical to TRBD1. The germline CDR1 and CDR2 sequences are SGHAT and FQNNGV. The CDR3 covers 14 residues. Trimming took 1 base from V and 2 from J; bases not matched to a gene: 2.